This entry features one T cell receptor beta chain sequence. Its antigen is currently not known. No quality values exist for individual bases; no much larger clone is one base distant. TCRbeta CDR3 regions were amplified from genomic DNA by means of the immunoSEQ Assay, a bias-controlled multiplex PCR. The authors processed their data as follows. Within the assay, amplification of reference gene primers was used to estimate how many nucleated cells each sample contained. Sequence reads were collapsed and filtered to measure the absolute abundance of every unique TCRbeta CDR3 rearrangement. For each sample, productive Simpson clonality was calculated by taking the square root of Simpson's diversity index across productive rearrangements. TCRdb took this table from immuneACCESS and kept in-frame rearrangements with V and J called. Such tables lack part of the clones; where checked against another copy, unresolved V genes explain under half of the gap, and the rest is unexplained. The V and J calls and clone size were taken over from that table, and D and trimming were inferred from the DNA. The sample table records 95,000 to 150,000 clones; roughly four fifths of these occur just once. The ten largest account for around 4.5% of the sample.

These data belong to a study of blood T cell repertoires in COVID-19 (dated by TCRdb to between 2020 and 2021). Background on the whole study: Samples covering the acute and convalescent phases of COVID-19 were provided by collaborators in the United States, Italy and Spain. The material from the prospective study consisted of cDNA or gDNA derived from T cells, B-cell-depleted T cells, or PBMCs. Where available, HLA class I and class II types were taken from metadata supplied by the sample provider and were not determined by assay-based typing. Deeply sampled blood TCRbeta repertoires from subjects exposed to, actively infected with, or recovered from COVID-19 were included in the dataset. Nearly every sample came with metadata listing a de-identified subject ID, COVID-19 status, age in years and sex. A freely available public database, intended as a resource for researchers studying the immune response to SARS-CoV-2, is where the repertoires were released. Samples came from the ongoing ImmuneRACE study (first 160 participants) plus 1,254 subjects from 6 global collaborators. Overall results and qualifications from the work: Clinical and demographic metadata were provided uncurated, with the amount varying by source and participant.

Whole blood was collected in K2EDTA tubes by collaborating institutions according to the institutions' own protocols. For TCRbeta analysis, collaborator samples were shipped as frozen whole blood, as isolated PBMCs, or as DNA extracted from either sample type. CDR1 and CDR2 were assigned from the germline V gene as SNHLY and FYNNEI. The CDR3 measures 14 amino acids from cysteine to phenylalanine. Solely the CDR3 DNA is kept, with 42 bases framed from the first base. V trim: 5 bases; J trim: 2 bases; unmatched bases: 5. The source material was peripheral blood. The chain uses TRBV2 and TRBJ2-5; 7 bases in between match TRBD2. This receptor was identified in a woman in her 70s with acute or convalescent COVID-19. The CDR3 has the sequence CASSSGDFQETQYF. The base sequence is TGTGCCAGCAGTAGCGGGGATTTTCAAGAGACCCAGTACTTC.